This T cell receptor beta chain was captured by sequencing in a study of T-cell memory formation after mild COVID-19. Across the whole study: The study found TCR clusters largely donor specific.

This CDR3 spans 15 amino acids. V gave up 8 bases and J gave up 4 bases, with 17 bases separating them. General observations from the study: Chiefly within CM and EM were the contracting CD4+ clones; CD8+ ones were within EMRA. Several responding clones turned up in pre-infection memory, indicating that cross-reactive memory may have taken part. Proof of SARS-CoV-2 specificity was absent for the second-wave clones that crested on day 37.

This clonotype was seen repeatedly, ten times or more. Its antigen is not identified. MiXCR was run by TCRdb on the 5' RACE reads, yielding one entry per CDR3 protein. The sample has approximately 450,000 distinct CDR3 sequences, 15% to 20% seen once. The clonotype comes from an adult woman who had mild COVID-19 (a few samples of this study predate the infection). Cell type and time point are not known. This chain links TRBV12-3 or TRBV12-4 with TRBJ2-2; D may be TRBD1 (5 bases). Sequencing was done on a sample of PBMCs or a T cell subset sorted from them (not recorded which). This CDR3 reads CASGVFDSITGELFF. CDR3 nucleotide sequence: TGTGCCAGCGGTGTGTTTGACAGCATCACCGGGGAGCTGTTTTTT.